These T cell receptor beta chains were read from a single sample in a study of T cells in Graves' hyperthyroidism and ophthalmopathy. MiXCR was run by TCRdb on the multiplex PCR reads, yielding one entry per CDR3 protein. Of about half a million distinct CDR3 sequences listed, approximately 22% are singletons. The sequenced sample was blood. Receptors originate from a woman in her 70s with Graves' ophthalmopathy. Both conserved end residues are part of each CDR3. D genes are given only for firm matches. Part of the rows lack a size; the others show once, few, many or a class for expanded clones.

d_call: TRBD2; v_call: TRBV18; clone_size: NA; j_call: TRBJ2-7; cdr3_aa: CASSPGTSGRFEQYF; cdr3_nt: TGTGCCAGCTCACCGGGGACTAGCGGGAGGTTCGAGCAGTACTTC
d_call: TRBD1; v_call: TRBV29-1; clone_size: NA; j_call: TRBJ1-2; cdr3_aa: CSAGTGANYGYTF; cdr3_nt: TGCAGCGCTGGGACAGGGGCTAACTATGGCTACACCTTC
d_call: NA; v_call: TRBV2; clone_size: NA; j_call: TRBJ2-5; cdr3_aa: CASSEIETQYF; cdr3_nt: TGTGCCAGCAGTGAAATCGAGACCCAGTACTTC
d_call: TRBD1; v_call: TRBV9; clone_size: few; j_call: TRBJ2-7; cdr3_aa: CASSEGQGGWQYF; cdr3_nt: TGTGCCAGCAGCGAGGGACAGGGTGGTTGGCAGTACTTC
d_call: TRBD2; v_call: TRBV12-3/TRBV12-4; clone_size: NA; j_call: TRBJ2-1; cdr3_aa: CASSFTPSVTSGYNEQFF; cdr3_nt: TGTGCCAGCAGTTTTACCCCTTCGGTGACTAGCGGGTACAATGAGCAGTTCTTC
d_call: TRBD1; v_call: TRBV25-1; clone_size: few; j_call: TRBJ1-6; cdr3_aa: CASSEFGTGIASYNSPLHF; cdr3_nt: TGTGCCAGCAGTGAGTTTGGGACAGGGATCGCGTCCTATAATTCACCCCTCCACTTT
d_call: NA; v_call: TRBV7-8; clone_size: many; j_call: TRBJ2-1; cdr3_aa: CASSSRRLGGLSSYNEQFF; cdr3_nt: TGTGCCAGCAGCTCGAGGCGACTAGGGGGATTAAGCTCCTACAATGAGCAGTTCTTC
d_call: TRBD2; v_call: TRBV7-3; clone_size: many; j_call: TRBJ2-1; cdr3_aa: CASSLMGTSLYNEQFF; cdr3_nt: TGTGCCAGCAGCTTAATGGGGACTAGCCTCTACAATGAGCAGTTCTTC
d_call: NA; v_call: TRBV20-1; clone_size: many; j_call: TRBJ2-1; cdr3_aa: CSVTGTRSGQFF; cdr3_nt: TGCAGTGTCACCGGGACGCGGTCCGGGCAGTTCTTC
d_call: TRBD2; v_call: TRBV19; clone_size: NA; j_call: TRBJ2-1; cdr3_aa: CASVPGLAGGRSYNEQFF; cdr3_nt: TGTGCCAGTGTCCCGGGACTAGCGGGAGGGCGATCCTACAATGAGCAGTTCTTC
d_call: NA; v_call: TRBV24-1; clone_size: few; j_call: TRBJ2-3; cdr3_aa: CATLREERLTDTQYF; cdr3_nt: TGTGCCACTTTGAGGGAGGAAAGGCTCACAGATACGCAGTATTTT
d_call: NA; v_call: TRBV9; clone_size: NA; j_call: TRBJ2-1; cdr3_aa: CASSVGGRDKQFF; cdr3_nt: TGTGCCAGCAGCGTAGGGGGTCGAGACAAGCAGTTCTTC
d_call: TRBD2; v_call: TRBV20-1; clone_size: NA; j_call: TRBJ2-7; cdr3_aa: CSARTSGLGQYF; cdr3_nt: TGCAGTGCTAGGACTAGCGGTCTTGGGCAGTACTTC
d_call: TRBD1; v_call: TRBV10-2; clone_size: many; j_call: TRBJ2-3; cdr3_aa: CASSRDRDTQYF; cdr3_nt: TGCGCCAGCAGTCGGGACAGAGATACGCAGTATTTT
d_call: NA; v_call: TRBV3-1; clone_size: many; j_call: TRBJ2-1; cdr3_aa: CASSQPPRGGGGNEQFF; cdr3_nt: TGTGCCAGCAGCCAACCCCCTCGGGGCGGAGGAGGGAATGAGCAGTTCTTC
d_call: TRBD2; v_call: TRBV20-1; clone_size: few; j_call: TRBJ2-3; cdr3_aa: CSARVAGYTDTQYF; cdr3_nt: TGCAGTGCTAGAGTAGCGGGGTACACAGATACGCAGTATTTT
d_call: TRBD1; v_call: TRBV6-2/TRBV6-3; clone_size: NA; j_call: TRBJ2-6; cdr3_aa: CASGPTGVSGANVLTF; cdr3_nt: TGTGCCAGCGGCCCCACAGGGGTCTCTGGGGCCAACGTCCTGACTTTC
d_call: NA; v_call: TRBV12-5; clone_size: many; j_call: TRBJ2-3; cdr3_aa: CASGAMGDSDTQYF; cdr3_nt: TGTGCTAGTGGAGCGATGGGGGATTCAGATACGCAGTATTTT
d_call: NA; v_call: TRBV13; clone_size: few; j_call: TRBJ2-1; cdr3_aa: CASSLTGQPYNEQFF; cdr3_nt: TGTGCCAGCAGCTTAACAGGGCAACCTTACAATGAGCAGTTCTTC
d_call: NA; v_call: TRBV20-1; clone_size: NA; j_call: TRBJ1-2; cdr3_aa: CSARTPIVWDYGYTF; cdr3_nt: TGCAGTGCTAGGACCCCTATCGTTTGGGACTATGGCTACACCTTC
d_call: NA; v_call: TRBV12-3/TRBV12-4; clone_size: many; j_call: TRBJ2-7; cdr3_aa: CASSLGGGLDEQYF; cdr3_nt: TGTGCCAGCAGTTTGGGGGGGGGCCTCGACGAGCAGTACTTC
d_call: NA; v_call: TRBV6-1; clone_size: NA; j_call: TRBJ1-2; cdr3_aa: CASSEQLQTNYGYTF; cdr3_nt: TGTGCCAGCAGTGAACAGCTCCAAACTAACTATGGCTACACCTTC
d_call: NA; v_call: TRBV3-1; clone_size: once; j_call: TRBJ2-2; cdr3_aa: CASSQQGRASRELFF; cdr3_nt: TGTGCCAGCAGCCAACAGGGCAGGGCGTCCCGGGAGCTGTTTTTT
d_call: NA; v_call: TRBV18; clone_size: few; j_call: TRBJ1-6; cdr3_aa: CASSPPTVGLNSPLHF; cdr3_nt: TGTGCCAGCTCACCACCAACGGTCGGACTTAATTCACCCCTCCACTTT
d_call: NA; v_call: TRBV28; clone_size: few; j_call: TRBJ1-1; cdr3_aa: CASRAGGTEAFF; cdr3_nt: TGTGCCAGCAGAGCAGGCGGGACTGAAGCTTTCTTT
d_call: NA; v_call: TRBV15; clone_size: NA; j_call: TRBJ1-5; cdr3_aa: CATSRETGNGQPQHF; cdr3_nt: TGTGCCACCAGCAGAGAAACAGGGAATGGTCAGCCCCAGCATTTT
d_call: NA; v_call: TRBV20-1; clone_size: few; j_call: TRBJ2-1; cdr3_aa: CSASFGAEKWLEQFF; cdr3_nt: TGCAGTGCATCTTTTGGAGCGGAAAAATGGCTTGAGCAGTTCTTC
d_call: NA; v_call: TRBV2; clone_size: many; j_call: TRBJ2-3; cdr3_aa: CASSSLANTQYF; cdr3_nt: TGTGCCAGCAGCTCCTTAGCGAATACGCAGTATTTT
d_call: NA; v_call: TRBV12-3/TRBV12-4; clone_size: many; j_call: TRBJ2-1; cdr3_aa: CASNGRRKDLPQSTLNYNEQFF; cdr3_nt: TGTGCCAGCAACGGCAGGAGAAAAGACCTACCCCAAAGTACCCTTAACTACAATGAGCAGTTCTTC
d_call: TRBD2; v_call: TRBV4-1; clone_size: once; j_call: TRBJ2-7; cdr3_aa: CASSQDRTSVYEQYF; cdr3_nt: TGCGCCAGCAGCCAAGATCGGACTAGCGTCTACGAGCAGTACTTC
d_call: NA; v_call: TRBV5-8; clone_size: few; j_call: TRBJ2-7; cdr3_aa: CASSDTGTVNKQYF; cdr3_nt: TGTGCCAGCAGCGACACCGGGACCGTCAACAAGCAGTACTTC
d_call: NA; v_call: TRBV27; clone_size: few; j_call: TRBJ2-7; cdr3_aa: CATSLAGSYEQYF; cdr3_nt: TGTGCCACCTCCCTCGCGGGCTCCTACGAGCAGTACTTC
d_call: NA; v_call: TRBV15; clone_size: few; j_call: TRBJ2-1; cdr3_aa: CATSRDFGRSSYNEQFF; cdr3_nt: TGTGCCACCAGCAGAGATTTCGGCAGGAGCTCCTACAATGAGCAGTTCTTC
d_call: NA; v_call: TRBV4-1; clone_size: NA; j_call: TRBJ2-5; cdr3_aa: CASSQEPGLLETQYF; cdr3_nt: TGCGCCAGCAGCCAAGAGCCAGGGCTTTTAGAGACCCAGTACTTC
d_call: NA; v_call: TRBV20-1; clone_size: NA; j_call: TRBJ2-7; cdr3_aa: CSAGEASRPFEQYF; cdr3_nt: TGCAGTGCTGGAGAGGCTAGCCGCCCCTTCGAGCAGTACTTC
d_call: NA; v_call: TRBV7-6; clone_size: NA; j_call: TRBJ1-4; cdr3_aa: CASSFVQGGGEKLFF; cdr3_nt: TGTGCCAGCAGCTTCGTACAGGGAGGGGGTGAAAAACTGTTTTTT
d_call: TRBD1; v_call: TRBV11-2; clone_size: many; j_call: TRBJ1-1; cdr3_aa: CASSQQGRTEAFF; cdr3_nt: TGTGCCAGCAGTCAACAGGGGCGAACTGAAGCTTTCTTT
d_call: NA; v_call: TRBV20-1; clone_size: NA; j_call: TRBJ1-2; cdr3_aa: CSAKDGGYTF; cdr3_nt: TGCAGTGCAAAAGATGGTGGCTACACCTTC
d_call: NA; v_call: TRBV27; clone_size: NA; j_call: TRBJ1-2; cdr3_aa: CASSLMGLGPDGYTF; cdr3_nt: TGTGCCAGCAGTTTAATGGGACTGGGGCCTGATGGCTACACCTTC
d_call: NA; v_call: TRBV5-6; clone_size: NA; j_call: TRBJ1-2; cdr3_aa: CASSFAGATYGYTF; cdr3_nt: TGTGCCAGCAGCTTCGCAGGGGCGACCTATGGCTACACCTTC
d_call: NA; v_call: TRBV29-1; clone_size: many; j_call: TRBJ1-1; cdr3_aa: CSAVRGVMNTEAFF; cdr3_nt: TGCAGCGCGGTCAGGGGCGTCATGAACACTGAAGCTTTCTTT
d_call: TRBD1; v_call: TRBV6-1; clone_size: NA; j_call: TRBJ1-4; cdr3_aa: CASSRDRVEEKLFF; cdr3_nt: TGTGCCAGCAGTAGGGACAGGGTGGAGGAAAAACTGTTTTTT
d_call: NA; v_call: TRBV12-3/TRBV12-4; clone_size: many; j_call: TRBJ2-7; cdr3_aa: CASSHTLAHEQYF; cdr3_nt: TGTGCCAGCAGCCACACACTAGCACACGAGCAGTACTTC
d_call: TRBD2; v_call: TRBV5-1; clone_size: NA; j_call: TRBJ2-2; cdr3_aa: CASRPGLAGVPGELFF; cdr3_nt: TGCGCCAGCAGACCCGGACTAGCGGGAGTCCCCGGGGAGCTGTTTTTT
d_call: TRBD2; v_call: TRBV9; clone_size: few; j_call: TRBJ2-1; cdr3_aa: CASSTTGGYEQFF; cdr3_nt: TGTGCCAGCAGCACCACCGGGGGGTATGAGCAGTTCTTC
d_call: TRBD1; v_call: TRBV19; clone_size: NA; j_call: TRBJ1-1; cdr3_aa: CASSGQGGGTEAFF; cdr3_nt: TGTGCCAGTAGCGGACAGGGTGGCGGCACTGAAGCTTTCTTT